The clone carrying this T cell receptor beta chain was detected a few times. This sample is part of a study of T cells in Graves' hyperthyroidism and ophthalmopathy. This CDR3 comprises 12 residues. V gave up 3 bases and J gave up 0 bases, with 3 bases separating them. Authors of the study amplified TCR beta CDR3 regions from RNA transcripts. HTBI primers were the set used in a first-round RT-PCR of the TCR CDR3. One entry per CDR3 protein results from TCRdb running MiXCR on the multiplex PCR reads. The data contain a few hundred thousand distinct CDR3 sequences, roughly an eighth of them singletons. V usage is TRBV12-3 or TRBV12-4 and J usage is TRBJ2-7; D gene unclear. The sample consisted of blood. The sequence was obtained from a woman aged 18-29 years with Graves' hyperthyroidism. CDR3 region: CASSFDSYEQYF. Written as DNA, the CDR3 is TGTGCCAGCAGTTTCGACTCCTACGAGCAGTACTTC.